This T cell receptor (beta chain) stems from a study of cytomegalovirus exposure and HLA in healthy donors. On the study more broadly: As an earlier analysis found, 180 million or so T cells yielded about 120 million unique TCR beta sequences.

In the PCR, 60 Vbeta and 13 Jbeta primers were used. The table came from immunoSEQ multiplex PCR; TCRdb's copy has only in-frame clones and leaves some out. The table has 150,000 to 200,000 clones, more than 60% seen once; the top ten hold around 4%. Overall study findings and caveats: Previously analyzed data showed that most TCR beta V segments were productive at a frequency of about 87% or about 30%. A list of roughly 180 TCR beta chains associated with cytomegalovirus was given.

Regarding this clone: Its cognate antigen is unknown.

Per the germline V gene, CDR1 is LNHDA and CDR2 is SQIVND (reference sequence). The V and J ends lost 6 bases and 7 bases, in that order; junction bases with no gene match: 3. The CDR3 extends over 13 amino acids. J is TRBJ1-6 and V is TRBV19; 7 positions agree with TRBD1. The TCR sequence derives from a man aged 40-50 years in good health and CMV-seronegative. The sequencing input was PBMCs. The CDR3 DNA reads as TGTGCCAGTAGAACAGGGGTAAATTCACCCCTCCACTTT. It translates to CASRTGVNSPLHF.